A single sample is the source of the 18 T cell receptor beta chains below, sequenced in a study of T cell repertoires in cytomegalovirus infection. TCRdb reprocessed the reads with MiXCR, giving one entry per CDR3 protein. The sample yields about 310,000 distinct CDR3 sequences, roughly a tenth seen once. Input material: PBMCs. The receptors were gathered from a human donor in good health (CMV status not recorded). Some clones in this sample may be carry-over from other donors' samples.

In its sample, this clonotype was seen many times. The genes are TRBV28 and TRBJ2-5; 9 bases line up with TRBD2. J gave up 7 bases and V 5 bases, and 17 bases lay outside the gene matches. The length of the CDR3 is 17 residues. CDR1 is MDHEN and CDR2 is SYDVKM in the germline V gene. The CDR3 DNA follows: TGTGCCAGCAGTCCCCCTGGGTTGGCGGGGGGGCTCAGGACCCAGTACTTC. It translates to CASSPPGLAGGLRTQYF.

The chain has TRBV12-5 and TRBJ2-1, with D uncertain. The CDR3 spans 11 residues. CDR1 is LGHNT, CDR2 FRNRAP, per germline. Trimming shortened V by 5 bases and J by 10 bases, and 9 bases separated the two germline ends. CDR3 nucleotides: TGTGCTAGTGGTCCCCCGCTGGAGCAGTTCTTC. This sequence encodes CASGPPLEQFF.

This chain connects TRBV7-9 to TRBJ2-3; D is ambiguous. The germline CDR1 and CDR2 sequences are SEHNR and FQNEAQ (reference sequence). The ends were cut back, 5 bases at V and 0 bases at J, with 9 bases in the middle. The CDR3 extends over 14 amino acids. The CDR3 here is CASSRSISTDTQYF. The CDR3 coding sequence is TGTGCCAGCAGCCGATCAATTAGCACAGATACGCAGTATTTT.

This clonotype was recorded many times. V and J are TRBV11-3 and TRBJ2-5, with TRBD1 matching 9 bases. With V trimmed by 3 bases and J by 5 bases, 7 bases remained unmatched. This CDR3 contains 15 residues. Germline CDR1 and CDR2: SGHNT and YENEEA. This chain's CDR3 is CASSFSGQGTETQYF. The CDR3 DNA sequence: TGTGCCAGCAGCTTCTCGGGACAGGGAACGGAGACCCAGTACTTC.

This clonotype was counted only a few times. The chain is built from TRBV20-1 and TRBJ2-7; 11 bases are a match to TRBD2. The germline CDR1 and CDR2 sequences are DFQATT and SNEGSKA (reference sequence). CDR3 size: 13 residues. With V trimmed by 2 bases and J by 3 bases, 0 bases remained unmatched. The CDR3 DNA reads TGCAGTGCTAGAACTAGCGGGGGCTACGAGCAGTACTTC. Its protein is CSARTSGGYEQYF.

This clonotype has at least ten counts. The chain links TRBV2 to TRBJ2-3; TRBD1 matches 9 bases. The germline V gene encodes CDR1 SNHLY and CDR2 FYNNEI. This CDR3 contains 16 residues. The V segment lost 3 bases and the J segment 3 bases; nucleotides outside the gene matches: 7. The CDR3 reads CASSDVLDRGTDTQYF. The CDR3 DNA reads TGTGCCAGCAGTGATGTCTTGGACAGGGGAACAGATACGCAGTATTTT.

At least ten counts were recorded for this clonotype. The chain combines TRBV10-1 with TRBJ1-2; D gene uncertain. The CDR3 length is 12 residues. Germline-derived CDR1 and CDR2 are WNHNN and SYGVQD (reference sequence). The V end was cut by 3 bases, the J end by 4 bases, with 6 bases between. CDR3 amino acids: CASSELSYGYTF. In DNA form, the CDR3 reads TGCGCCAGCAGTGAACTTTCCTATGGCTACACCTTC.

This clonotype has at least ten counts. The chain couples TRBV7-9 to TRBJ2-3; D is uncertain. With 1 base removed from V and 2 bases from J, the gap between germline ends came to 10 bases. This CDR3 spans 15 amino acids. The germline V gene encodes CDR1 SEHNR and CDR2 FQNEAQ (reference sequence). The CDR3 nucleotides are TGTGCCAGCAGCTTAGTCTTTAGTCCCACAGATACGCAGTATTTT. This sequence encodes CASSLVFSPTDTQYF.

DNA of the CDR3: TGTGCTAGTGGAGTACAGGGAAACTATGGCTACACCTTC. This gives the protein CASGVQGNYGYTF. The rearrangement links TRBV12-5 to TRBJ1-2, with a possible D match to TRBD1 (6 bases). V gave up 6 bases and J gave up 2 bases, with 10 bases separating them. The germline V gene encodes CDR1 LGHNT and CDR2 FRNRAP. The CDR3 runs 13 residues.

Only a few counts were recorded for this clonotype. DNA for the CDR3: TGTGCCAGCGGCAGGGGTCAAGAGACCCAGTACTTC. Protein product: CASGRGQETQYF. The V gene is TRBV2, the J gene TRBJ2-5; D may be TRBD1 (6 bases). The CDR3 sequence is 12 residues long. Looked up from germline, CDR1 is SNHLY and CDR2 is FYNNEI. With 8 bases removed from V and 2 bases from J, the gap between germline ends came to 9 bases.

This clonotype has a count of ten or more. This chain connects TRBV5-1 to TRBJ1-2, with D hard to call. Germline V gene lookup returns CDR1 SGHRS and CDR2 YFSETQ. The CDR3 has 15 residues. V was clipped by 0 bases and J by 4 bases, with 13 bases between them. CDR3 protein: CASSLGEPRAYGYTF. The CDR3 DNA is TGCGCCAGCAGCTTGGGTGAACCGAGAGCCTATGGCTACACCTTC.

This clonotype has at least ten counts. The chain uses TRBV24-1 and TRBJ2-1; tentative D call: TRBD2 (7 bases). Trimming removed 2 bases from V and 12 bases from J, with 22 bases in between. This CDR3 comprises 16 residues. Looked up from germline, CDR1 is KGHDR and CDR2 is SFDVKD. The CDR3 loop is CATSDSWGGRGWGQFF. CDR3 nucleotides: TGTGCCACCAGTGATTCGTGGGGGGGGAGGGGGTGGGGGCAGTTCTTC.

This rearrangement joins TRBV2 to TRBJ2-7; 7 nucleotides agree with TRBD1. The V segment lost 7 bases and the J segment 3 bases; nucleotides outside the gene matches: 6. This CDR3 comprises 13 residues. CDR1 SNHLY and CDR2 FYNNEI come from the germline V gene. The CDR3 loop reads CASTLGQDYEQYV. Written as DNA, the CDR3 is TGTGCCAGCACCCTCGGACAGGACTACGAGCAGTACGTC.

This clonotype came up a few times. The chain links TRBV20-1 to TRBJ2-3; 9 bases align to TRBD2. V dropped 0 bases and J dropped 3; count of bases not matched to a gene: 7. CDR3 length: 16 amino acids. From germline, CDR1 is DFQATT and CDR2 SNEGSKA (reference sequence). The CDR3 region is CSAREAGGRATDTQYF. The CDR3 DNA follows: TGCAGTGCTAGAGAGGCTGGCGGGAGGGCTACAGATACGCAGTATTTT.

This clonotype came up many times. This chain connects TRBV2 to TRBJ2-5; the D is unclear. CDR3 size: 12 residues. Looked up from germline, CDR1 is SNHLY and CDR2 is FYNNEI. V was cut by 0 bases and J by 5 bases, with 4 bases left in between. The DNA of the CDR3 is TGTGCCAGCAGTGAAGCTGTGGAGACCCAGTACTTC. Protein product: CASSEAVETQYF.

This clonotype was detected ten times or more. The chain uses TRBV28 and TRBJ2-3; 9 positions match TRBD1. The CDR3 contains 13 residues. With V trimmed by 5 bases and J by 10 bases, 7 bases remained unmatched. Per germline, CDR1 MDHEN and CDR2 SYDVKM. The CDR3 region has the DNA TGTGCCAGCAGTATGGGACGGACAGGGGCGCAGTATTTT. As protein: CASSMGRTGAQYF. Full variable domain (remainder filled in from reference TRBV28 and TRBJ2-3): DVKVTQSSRYLVKRTGEKVFLECVQDMDHENMFWYRQDPGLGLRLIYFSYDVKMKEKGDIPEGYSVSREKKERFSLILESASTNQTSMYLCASSMGRTGAQYFGPGTRLTVL.

This clonotype was counted between two and nine times. The rearrangement uses TRBV5-1 and TRBJ1-1; D not resolved. This CDR3 is 15 amino acids long. The V gene's germline CDR1 is SGHRS and CDR2 YFSETQ. Between the trimmed V and J ends, which lost 0 bases and 0 bases, there was a span of 9 bases. Here the CDR3 DNA reads TGCGCCAGCAGCTTGGGAGTGATCCTGAACACTGAAGCTTTCTTT. The encoded protein is CASSLGVILNTEAFF. Full variable domain (missing parts from reference TRBV5-1 and TRBJ1-1): KAGVTQTPRYLIKTRGQQVTLSCSPISGHRSVSWYQQTPGQGLQFLFEYFSETQRNKGNFPGRFSGRQFSNSRSEMNVSTLELGDSALYLCASSLGVILNTEAFFGQGTRLTVV.

This clonotype appeared many times. The CDR3 coding sequence is TGTGCCAGCAGTTCTCCCGGGACAGCTTATCAGCCCCAGCATTTT. This translates into CASSSPGTAYQPQHF. The genes are TRBV28 and TRBJ1-5, with TRBD1 matching 7 bases. V lost 4 bases, J lost 5 bases, and 8 bases stayed unmatched. Germline CDR1 reads MDHEN; CDR2 reads SYDVKM. The length of the CDR3 is 15 residues.